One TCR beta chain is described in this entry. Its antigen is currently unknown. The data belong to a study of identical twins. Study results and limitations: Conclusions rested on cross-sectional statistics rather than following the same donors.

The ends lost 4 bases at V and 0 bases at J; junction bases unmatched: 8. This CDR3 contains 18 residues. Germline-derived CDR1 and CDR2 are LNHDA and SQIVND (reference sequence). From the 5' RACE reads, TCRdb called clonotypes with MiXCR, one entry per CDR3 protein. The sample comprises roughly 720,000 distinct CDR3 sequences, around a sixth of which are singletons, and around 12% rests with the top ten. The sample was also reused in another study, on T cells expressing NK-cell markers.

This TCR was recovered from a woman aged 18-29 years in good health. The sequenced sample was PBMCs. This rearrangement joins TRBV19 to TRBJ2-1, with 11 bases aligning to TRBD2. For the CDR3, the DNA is TGTGCCAGTAGTACTGGGACTAGCGGTAGAAGCTCCTACAATGAGCAGTTCTTC. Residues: CASSTGTSGRSSYNEQFF.